The source of this TCR beta chain is a study of shared clonotypes between healthy human individuals. Worth noting for this clone: As yet, its antigen is unknown.

General study points: Richness estimates generally favored naive over memory subsets. Donor scarcity curtailed the genetic and exposure-history diversity represented herein.

Method: immunoSEQ multiplex PCR; TCRdb's copy keeps in-frame clones and lacks some. The sample consists of approximately 2,300,000 clones, 92% of them appearing once. Sequences were obtained from naive CD4+ T cells from PBMCs. Specified subset: CD45RA+ positively selected. This receptor was taken from a man aged 18 to 29 in good health. Some clones in this sample may be carry-over from other donors' samples.

As DNA, the CDR3 is TGTGCCAGCCCTAAATCGCCACTAGCGAACACCGGGGAGCTGTTTTTT. Translating gives CASPKSPLANTGELFF. The chain recombines TRBV27 with TRBJ2-2; the D gene is possibly TRBD2 (5 bases). This CDR3 is 16 amino acids long. V lost 8 bases to trimming and J lost 0 bases, with 16 bases between them. The germline CDR1 and CDR2 sequences are MNHEY and SMNVEV (reference sequence).